This TCR beta chain was recovered during a study of OX40 agonist ivuxolimab in advanced cancers. About the study: Three individuals attained partial responses, comprising one hepatocellular carcinoma case and two cutaneous melanoma cases.

Germline trimming cut 1 base from V and 2 bases from J; bases unmatched to any gene: 4. Looked up from germline, CDR1 is SGHDN and CDR2 is FVKESK. This CDR3 spans 16 amino acids. General observations from the study: Antigen specificity was not determined for the expanded peripheral T cells.

Method: immunoSEQ multiplex PCR; TCRdb's copy keeps in-frame clones and lacks some. The sample gives tens of thousands of clones, about four fifths of which show up once; 25% to 40% is in the top ten. Details on this clone: What it binds is unknown.

This clonotype originated in an adult with an advanced solid tumor such as melanoma, head and neck, liver or kidney cancer. V and J are TRBV14 and TRBJ2-1; 8 nucleotides match TRBD1. The sample consisted of CD4+ or CD8+ T cells sorted from blood, taken in a trial of the OX40 agonist ivuxolimab. DNA for the CDR3: TGTGCCAGCAGCCAAGTTTGGACAGGGCCCTACAATGAGCAGTTCTTC. Translating it yields CASSQVWTGPYNEQFF.